These T cell receptor beta chains were read from a single sample in a study of cytomegalovirus exposure and HLA in healthy donors. Generated by immunoSEQ multiplex PCR, the TCRdb table keeps only in-frame clones and is missing some. This repertoire includes approximately 200,000 clones. Sequencing input: PBMCs. The receptors were gathered from a boy aged 5-17 years in good health and CMV-seronegative. Each CDR3 is given with its conserved first and last residue. The order of the fields is V gene, D gene, J gene, CDR3 DNA, CDR3 protein. A D gene is named only where the DNA matches it firmly.

v_gene: TRBV27; d_gene: NA; j_gene: TRBJ2-7; CDR3nt: TGTGCCAGCAGTTTATCGAGTGTCTACGAGCAGTACTTC; CDR3aa: CASSLSSVYEQYF
v_gene: TRBV6-5; d_gene: NA; j_gene: TRBJ2-7; CDR3nt: TGTGCCAGCAGTTCCCCGGTAGAGCAGTACTTC; CDR3aa: CASSSPVEQYF
v_gene: TRBV5-1; d_gene: NA; j_gene: TRBJ2-7; CDR3nt: TGCGCCAGCACGATACAGGGGGAGGGCGAGCAGTACTTC; CDR3aa: CASTIQGEGEQYF
v_gene: TRBV7-8; d_gene: TRBD2; j_gene: TRBJ2-1; CDR3nt: TGTGCCAGCAGCCCCCCGACCTGGACTAGCGGGGGTCAATACAATGAGCAGTTCTTC; CDR3aa: CASSPPTWTSGGQYNEQFF
v_gene: TRBV7-6; d_gene: TRBD2; j_gene: TRBJ2-1; CDR3nt: TGTGCCAGCAGCTTAGCGCTCATGACTAGCGGATACAATGAGCAGTTCTTC; CDR3aa: CASSLALMTSGYNEQFF
v_gene: TRBV7-3; d_gene: NA; j_gene: TRBJ1-2; CDR3nt: TGTGCCAGCAGCTTAGGTAGAAGTGATGGCTACACCTTC; CDR3aa: CASSLGRSDGYTF
v_gene: TRBV7-6; d_gene: TRBD1; j_gene: TRBJ2-7; CDR3nt: TGTGCCAGCAGCCCAACCGGGACAGGGATGTACGAGCAGTACTTC; CDR3aa: CASSPTGTGMYEQYF
v_gene: TRBV19; d_gene: NA; j_gene: TRBJ2-7; CDR3nt: TGTGCCAGTAGTGCCGTTGAGTACAGCGGCGGACCGGAGCAGTACTTC; CDR3aa: CASSAVEYSGGPEQYF
v_gene: TRBV19; d_gene: NA; j_gene: TRBJ1-6; CDR3nt: TGTGCCAGTAGTATATGGGGAGGGGCCCGGGATTCACCCCTCCACTTT; CDR3aa: CASSIWGGARDSPLHF
v_gene: TRBV18; d_gene: TRBD1; j_gene: TRBJ1-1; CDR3nt: TGTGCCAGCTCACCACCACAGGGGACCACTGAAGCTTTCTTT; CDR3aa: CASSPPQGTTEAFF
v_gene: TRBV29-1; d_gene: NA; j_gene: TRBJ2-5; CDR3nt: TGCAGCGTTGAAGGGACACCCCAAGAGACCCAGTACTTC; CDR3aa: CSVEGTPQETQYF
v_gene: TRBV19; d_gene: TRBD1; j_gene: TRBJ1-1; CDR3nt: TGTGCCAGTTCGTACGGGACAGGGTTGTACACTGAAGCTTTCTTT; CDR3aa: CASSYGTGLYTEAFF
v_gene: TRBV28; d_gene: TRBD1; j_gene: TRBJ2-7; CDR3nt: TGTGCCAGCAGTCCCAGGACAGGCTCCTACGAGCAGTACTTC; CDR3aa: CASSPRTGSYEQYF
v_gene: TRBV30; d_gene: NA; j_gene: TRBJ1-5; CDR3nt: TGTGCCTGGAAGGGTGGACTCAATCAGCCCCAGCATTTT; CDR3aa: CAWKGGLNQPQHF
v_gene: TRBV7-9; d_gene: NA; j_gene: TRBJ2-7; CDR3nt: TGTGCCAGCAGCTTAGTTGCGGGAAGCGAGCAGTACTTC; CDR3aa: CASSLVAGSEQYF
v_gene: TRBV6-5; d_gene: NA; j_gene: TRBJ1-4; CDR3nt: TGTGCCAGCAGTTACTCGGAACTGGGGGGTGAAAAACTGTTTTTT; CDR3aa: CASSYSELGGEKLFF
v_gene: TRBV15; d_gene: NA; j_gene: TRBJ1-4; CDR3nt: TGTGCCACCAGCATAACAGGTAGCCTTAATGAAAAACTGTTTTTT; CDR3aa: CATSITGSLNEKLFF
v_gene: TRBV10-1; d_gene: NA; j_gene: TRBJ1-5; CDR3nt: TGCGCCAAGAACAGGATCGCGGTTCGCAATCAGCCCCAGCATTTT; CDR3aa: CAKNRIAVRNQPQHF
v_gene: TRBV7-3; d_gene: TRBD2; j_gene: TRBJ2-2; CDR3nt: TGTGCCAGCAGCTTCGCGGGGGGACCGAACACCGGGGAGCTGTTTTTT; CDR3aa: CASSFAGGPNTGELFF
v_gene: TRBV7-2; d_gene: NA; j_gene: TRBJ1-1; CDR3nt: TGTGCCAGCAGCCACCTCGGGGGGGGCACTGAAGCTTTCTTT; CDR3aa: CASSHLGGGTEAFF
v_gene: TRBV7-2; d_gene: NA; j_gene: TRBJ2-7; CDR3nt: TGTGCCAGCAGCCGGAGCGGGTACGAGCAGTACTTC; CDR3aa: CASSRSGYEQYF
v_gene: TRBV9; d_gene: TRBD2; j_gene: TRBJ2-3; CDR3nt: TGTGCCAGCAACCCTAGCGGGGGGGCCACAGATACGCAGTATTTT; CDR3aa: CASNPSGGATDTQYF
v_gene: TRBV11-2; d_gene: TRBD2; j_gene: TRBJ2-1; CDR3nt: TGTGCCAGCAGCCGACGCGGGGGGGCCTACAATGAGCAGTTCTTC; CDR3aa: CASSRRGGAYNEQFF
v_gene: TRBV10-3; d_gene: TRBD2; j_gene: TRBJ2-3; CDR3nt: TGTGCCATCAGGCCCGGGACTAGCTTGATCTCAGATACGCAGTATTTT; CDR3aa: CAIRPGTSLISDTQYF
v_gene: TRBV4-3; d_gene: TRBD1; j_gene: TRBJ1-3; CDR3nt: TGCGCCAGCAGCCTCCACAGGGGGCGGTCTGGAAACACCATATATTTT; CDR3aa: CASSLHRGRSGNTIYF
v_gene: TRBV7-3; d_gene: TRBD2; j_gene: TRBJ2-1; CDR3nt: TGTGCCAGCACCAGCGGGGGGGCGTCCTACAATGAGCAGTTCTTC; CDR3aa: CASTSGGASYNEQFF
v_gene: TRBV5-1; d_gene: TRBD1; j_gene: TRBJ2-7; CDR3nt: TGCGCCAGCAGCGCCGGTCCCATGGGACAGGGTAAGGACGAGCAGTACTTC; CDR3aa: CASSAGPMGQGKDEQYF
v_gene: TRBV30; d_gene: NA; j_gene: TRBJ2-7; CDR3nt: TGTGCCTGGAGTCTACGGGGAGCGAACGAGCAGTACTTC; CDR3aa: CAWSLRGANEQYF
v_gene: TRBV7-6; d_gene: NA; j_gene: TRBJ1-6; CDR3nt: TGTGCCAGCAGCTCTCTTGCGGTGGGGAGGTCCTATAATTCACCCCTCCACTTT; CDR3aa: CASSSLAVGRSYNSPLHF
v_gene: TRBV5-4; d_gene: NA; j_gene: TRBJ2-1; CDR3nt: TGTGCCAGCAGCTTGGGTCCCGGTTCCTACAATGAGCAGTTCTTC; CDR3aa: CASSLGPGSYNEQFF
v_gene: TRBV14; d_gene: NA; j_gene: TRBJ2-5; CDR3nt: TGTGCCAGCAGCCTCCCCCTAGAGACCCAGTACTTC; CDR3aa: CASSLPLETQYF
v_gene: TRBV30; d_gene: TRBD1; j_gene: TRBJ2-1; CDR3nt: TGTGCCTGGAGCGCACTAGGGGGCAGGGAGCAGTTCTTC; CDR3aa: CAWSALGGREQFF
v_gene: TRBV11-2; d_gene: NA; j_gene: TRBJ2-5; CDR3nt: TGTGCCAGCAGCTTACTACCTATTGAGACCCAGTACTTC; CDR3aa: CASSLLPIETQYF
v_gene: TRBV6-1; d_gene: TRBD2; j_gene: TRBJ2-5; CDR3nt: TGTGCCAGCAATCCAGCGGGGAACCAAGAGACCCAGTACTTC; CDR3aa: CASNPAGNQETQYF
v_gene: TRBV6-5; d_gene: TRBD2; j_gene: TRBJ2-3; CDR3nt: TGTGCCAGCAGAAACCTAGCGGTGCACACAGATACGCAGTATTTT; CDR3aa: CASRNLAVHTDTQYF
v_gene: TRBV5-1; d_gene: TRBD1; j_gene: TRBJ2-5; CDR3nt: TGCGCCAGCGGACGACAGGGGGAAGAGACCCAGTACTTC; CDR3aa: CASGRQGEETQYF
v_gene: TRBV5-1; d_gene: TRBD2; j_gene: TRBJ2-1; CDR3nt: TGCGCCAGCAGCTTAATGACGGGACTAGCGGGGGTAAACAATGAGCAGTTCTTC; CDR3aa: CASSLMTGLAGVNNEQFF
v_gene: TRBV29-1; d_gene: NA; j_gene: TRBJ1-1; CDR3nt: TGCAGCACATTCAGGGTGGGCACTGAAGCTTTCTTT; CDR3aa: CSTFRVGTEAFF
v_gene: TRBV11-2; d_gene: NA; j_gene: TRBJ2-5; CDR3nt: TGTGCCAGCAGCTTAGGCAGGCAAGAGACCCAGTACTTC; CDR3aa: CASSLGRQETQYF
v_gene: TRBV7-8; d_gene: TRBD2; j_gene: TRBJ2-5; CDR3nt: TGTGCCAGCAGCTTAGCGCGGGGGACTAATCTTAAAAAGGCCCAGTACTTC; CDR3aa: CASSLARGTNLKKAQYF
v_gene: TRBV5-1; d_gene: NA; j_gene: TRBJ2-1; CDR3nt: TGCGCCAGCAGCCTACTCTACTACAGGGCCGGAAAGAACAATGAGCAGTTCTTC; CDR3aa: CASSLLYYRAGKNNEQFF
v_gene: TRBV4-1; d_gene: NA; j_gene: TRBJ2-1; CDR3nt: TGCGCCAGCAGCCAAGGGGCCTATCTCTCCTACAATGAGCAGTTCTTC; CDR3aa: CASSQGAYLSYNEQFF
v_gene: TRBV4-3; d_gene: NA; j_gene: TRBJ2-2; CDR3nt: TGCGCCAGCAAGAACCGGAGGGGGGGTGGCACCGGGGAGCTGTTTTTT; CDR3aa: CASKNRRGGGTGELFF
v_gene: TRBV19; d_gene: NA; j_gene: TRBJ1-2; CDR3nt: TGTGCCAGTAGTATAGGTGGAGGGGCATCCCGCGGCTACACCTTC; CDR3aa: CASSIGGGASRGYTF
v_gene: TRBV6-6; d_gene: NA; j_gene: TRBJ1-3; CDR3nt: TGTGCCAGCAGACCCCGGGGGAGGGTCAATGGAAACACCATATATTTT; CDR3aa: CASRPRGRVNGNTIYF
v_gene: TRBV19; d_gene: TRBD2; j_gene: TRBJ2-3; CDR3nt: TGTGCCAGTACGGTAGCGGGGACAGATACGCAGTATTTT; CDR3aa: CASTVAGTDTQYF
v_gene: TRBV9; d_gene: TRBD2; j_gene: TRBJ2-1; CDR3nt: TGTGCCAGCAGCGTAGCCGGGACTAGCGGGGGGCACGAGCAGTTCTTC; CDR3aa: CASSVAGTSGGHEQFF
v_gene: TRBV7-9; d_gene: NA; j_gene: TRBJ1-2; CDR3nt: TGTGCCAGCAGCTTAGGAGGTGGCTACACCTTC; CDR3aa: CASSLGGGYTF
v_gene: TRBV28; d_gene: NA; j_gene: TRBJ2-4; CDR3nt: TGTGCCAGCAGTTTGGGCCCGGACATTCAGTACTTC; CDR3aa: CASSLGPDIQYF
v_gene: TRBV19; d_gene: TRBD1; j_gene: TRBJ1-1; CDR3nt: TGTGCCAGTAGGAGGGACAGGCCTATGGGAATGTACACTGAAGCTTTCTTT; CDR3aa: CASRRDRPMGMYTEAFF
v_gene: TRBV7-2; d_gene: TRBD1; j_gene: TRBJ1-1; CDR3nt: TGTGCCAGCAGCTTGGGGGACAGTGCTAACACTGAAGCTTTCTTT; CDR3aa: CASSLGDSANTEAFF
v_gene: TRBV19; d_gene: NA; j_gene: TRBJ2-3; CDR3nt: TGTGCCAGTAGTATAGGGGGCGTCTCAGATACGCAGTATTTT; CDR3aa: CASSIGGVSDTQYF
v_gene: TRBV9; d_gene: TRBD2; j_gene: TRBJ2-2; CDR3nt: TGTGCCAGCAGCGTAGCATGGGCGGGGGGGCTGATCACCGGGGAGCTGTTTTTT; CDR3aa: CASSVAWAGGLITGELFF